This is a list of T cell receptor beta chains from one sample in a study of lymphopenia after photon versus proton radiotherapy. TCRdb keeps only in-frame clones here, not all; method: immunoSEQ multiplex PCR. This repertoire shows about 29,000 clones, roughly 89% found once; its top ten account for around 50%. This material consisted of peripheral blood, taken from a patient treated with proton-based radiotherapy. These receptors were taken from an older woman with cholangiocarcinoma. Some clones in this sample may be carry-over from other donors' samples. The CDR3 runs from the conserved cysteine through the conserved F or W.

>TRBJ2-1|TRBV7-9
CASSPRRGLGEQFF
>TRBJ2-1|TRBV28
CASSGAGAYSYNEQFF
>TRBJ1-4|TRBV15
CATREQGYGEKLFF
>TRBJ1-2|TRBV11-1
CASSSRPGTGLANYGYTF
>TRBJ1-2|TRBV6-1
CASSDIPYGYTF
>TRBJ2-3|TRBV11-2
CASSFTAGGSTDTQYF
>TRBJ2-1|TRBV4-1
CASSTGTSGSSYNEQFF
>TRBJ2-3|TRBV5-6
CASSLSRLGTDTQYF
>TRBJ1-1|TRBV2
CASTTQETNTEAFF
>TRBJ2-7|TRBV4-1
CASSRLPTGQYEQYF
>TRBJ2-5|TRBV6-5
CASYGGRRSYF
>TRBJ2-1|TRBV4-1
CASSRGPGTPQGNEQFF
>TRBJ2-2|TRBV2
CASSEFGYLNTGELFF
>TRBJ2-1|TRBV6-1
CASSEVGGTTYNEQFF
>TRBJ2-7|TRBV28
CASNMASGRNFYEQYF
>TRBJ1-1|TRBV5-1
CASSLEGPTEAFF
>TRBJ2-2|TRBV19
CASRRTINTGELFF
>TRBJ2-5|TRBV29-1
CSVGGAKETQYF
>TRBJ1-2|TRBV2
CASSESVYGYTF
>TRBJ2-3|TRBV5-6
CASSSRDTQYF
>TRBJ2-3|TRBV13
CASSSGLAGDTQYF
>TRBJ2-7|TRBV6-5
CASRSGGGSYEQYF
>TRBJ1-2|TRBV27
CASSYSGGGGYTF
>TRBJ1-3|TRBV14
CASSQQRGAGNTIYF